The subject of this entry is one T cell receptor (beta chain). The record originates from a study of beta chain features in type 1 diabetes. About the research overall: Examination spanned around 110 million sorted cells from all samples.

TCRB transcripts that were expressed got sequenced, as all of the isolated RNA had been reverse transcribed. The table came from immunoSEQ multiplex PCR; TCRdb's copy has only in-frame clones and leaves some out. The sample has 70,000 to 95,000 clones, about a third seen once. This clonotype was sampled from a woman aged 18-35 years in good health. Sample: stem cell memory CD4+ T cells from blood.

The CDR3 bases are TGTGCCAGCTCAGTCGGGGGGGGCACAGATACGCAGTATTTT. Protein: CASSVGGGTDTQYF. The V call is TRBV18, the J call TRBJ2-3, with TRBD2 matching 8 bases. Germline V gene data show CDR1 as KGHSH and CDR2 as LQKENI. This CDR3 has 14 amino acids. V was clipped by 5 bases and J by 1 base; unmatched bases: 2.